This T cell receptor (beta chain) was sequenced for a study of technical replicates of blood from a few donors. J lost 6 bases, V lost 2 bases, and 6 bases had no gene match. Per germline, CDR1 LNHDA and CDR2 SQIVND (reference sequence). CDR3 length equals 14 residues. Data came from immunoSEQ multiplex PCR; TCRdb stores just in-frame clones and leaves some out. The sample has 55,000 to 70,000 clones, about 86% seen once; the top ten hold more than 4.5%. This receptor was identified in a human donor in good health. Some clones in this sample may be carry-over from other donors' samples. Sequenced material: PBMCs. V gene TRBV19 combines with J gene TRBJ2-7; 8 bases are shared with TRBD1. The CDR3 region is CASSIQGARREQYF. The CDR3 DNA sequence: TGTGCCAGTAGTATACAGGGGGCGCGTCGCGAGCAGTACTTC.